The rows below give T cell receptor beta chains drawn from one sample of a study of blood T cell repertoires in COVID-19. The data were produced by immunoSEQ multiplex PCR, yet TCRdb's version contains in-frame clones alone and is incomplete. The sample contains roughly 72,000 clones, 88% of which appear only once. Sample: peripheral blood. All receptors derive from a human donor in a cohort sampled during active COVID-19. The CDR3 runs from the conserved cysteine through the conserved F or W. Each record gives: D gene, V gene, clone size, J gene, CDR3 DNA, CDR3 protein. A D gene is named only where the DNA matches it firmly. Part of the rows lack a size; the others show once, few, many or a class for expanded clones.

TRBD2	TRBV2	NA	TRBJ2-2	TGTGCCAGCAGTGAACTAGCGGGAGAAACCGGGGAGCTGTTTTTT	CASSELAGETGELFF
NA	TRBV9	NA	TRBJ2-2	TGTGCCAGCAGCGAAACTCAAGAGCCGGGGGAGCTGTTTTTT	CASSETQEPGELFF
NA	TRBV4-2	NA	TRBJ1-5	TGTGCCAGCAGCCAAGATCTCCGGGGGCAGCCCCAGCATTTT	CASSQDLRGQPQHF
TRBD2	TRBV7-3	NA	TRBJ2-3	TGTGCCAGCAGCTTAATAGCGGGGCAGACAGATACGCAGTATTTT	CASSLIAGQTDTQYF
NA	TRBV7-3	NA	TRBJ2-1	TGTGCCAGCAGCTTAGGCAGACAGTGGGAGCAGTTCTTC	CASSLGRQWEQFF
NA	TRBV11-3	NA	TRBJ2-5	TGTGCCAGCAGCTTAGAAGGGGAAGAGACCCAGTACTTC	CASSLEGEETQYF
TRBD1	TRBV7-3	NA	TRBJ2-2	TGTGCCAGCAGCTTATATGGACAGGGGGCGATCGGGGAGCTGTTTTTT	CASSLYGQGAIGELFF
NA	TRBV6-1	NA	TRBJ1-4	TGTGCCAGCAGTGAACGGTGGGGGCCCACTAATGAAAAACTGTTTTTT	CASSERWGPTNEKLFF
NA	TRBV5-8	few	TRBJ1-5	TGTGCCAGCAGCTTGGGAGCCCAACAGGGCCAGCCCCAGCATTTT	CASSLGAQQGQPQHF
NA	TRBV28	few	TRBJ2-5	TGTGCCAGCAACGAAAGGGGGAGGGAAGAGACCCAGTACTTC	CASNERGREETQYF
NA	TRBV28	NA	TRBJ2-3	TGTGCCAGCAGTGAACCACGGGTCCCCGGCACAGATACGCAGTATTTT	CASSEPRVPGTDTQYF
TRBD1	TRBV19	NA	TRBJ2-7	TGTGCCAGTAGTATAGAAGGGGGCAGGTACGAGCAGTACTTC	CASSIEGGRYEQYF
TRBD2	TRBV19	NA	TRBJ2-5	TGTGCCAGTAGTATAGCGGGGGGGCCTAGGGAGACCCAGTACTTC	CASSIAGGPRETQYF
NA	TRBV7-9	NA	TRBJ2-1	TGTGCCAGCAGCCAATTACTCGTCGCGGGCAACAATGAGCAGTTCTTC	CASSQLLVAGNNEQFF
NA	TRBV28	NA	TRBJ2-3	TGTGCCAGCCCCCCTCCGGGTAGCACAGATACGCAGTATTTT	CASPPPGSTDTQYF
NA	TRBV19	NA	TRBJ2-7	NA	CASSIDVGTGILF
TRBD1	TRBV11-2	NA	TRBJ1-1	TGTGCCAGCAGCGGGGGACAGGGGGCTCTGACTGAAGCTTTCTTT	CASSGGQGALTEAFF
TRBD1	TRBV7-3	NA	TRBJ1-2	TGTGCCAGCAGCTTAGGACAGGGAGACTATGGCTACACCTTC	CASSLGQGDYGYTF
NA	TRBV5-1	NA	TRBJ1-1	TGCGCCAGCAGCTCCGGACAGTACATGAACACTGAAGCTTTCTTT	CASSSGQYMNTEAFF
TRBD2	TRBV7-9	NA	TRBJ2-1	TGTGCCTATCAGGGCGGGACTAGCGGGGGGGCTGGTGAGCAGTTCTTC	CAYQGGTSGGAGEQFF
TRBD1	TRBV7-3	NA	TRBJ1-6	TGTGCCAGCAGCCGGGGGACAGCCCTGGGGAATTCACCCCTCCACTTT	CASSRGTALGNSPLHF
NA	TRBV29-1	few	TRBJ1-2	TGCAGCGTTGAATTGCCTGGGGGGGCTAACTATGGCTACACCTTC	CSVELPGGANYGYTF
TRBD1	TRBV18	NA	TRBJ2-5	TGTGCCAGCTCACTGTCCACAGGGGTAGAGACCCAGTACTTC	CASSLSTGVETQYF
NA	TRBV19	once	TRBJ1-4	TGTGCCAGTAGTAGCAGAAAACTGTTTTTT	CASSSRKLFF
TRBD1	TRBV5-1	NA	TRBJ1-2	TGCGCCAGCAGCTCCCTTCCGGGACAGGCTAACTATGGCTACACCTTC	CASSSLPGQANYGYTF
NA	TRBV11-3	NA	TRBJ1-5	TGTGCCAGCAGCTTACATTTTGAGGGGGTAAATAGCAATCAGCCCCAGCATTTT	CASSLHFEGVNSNQPQHF